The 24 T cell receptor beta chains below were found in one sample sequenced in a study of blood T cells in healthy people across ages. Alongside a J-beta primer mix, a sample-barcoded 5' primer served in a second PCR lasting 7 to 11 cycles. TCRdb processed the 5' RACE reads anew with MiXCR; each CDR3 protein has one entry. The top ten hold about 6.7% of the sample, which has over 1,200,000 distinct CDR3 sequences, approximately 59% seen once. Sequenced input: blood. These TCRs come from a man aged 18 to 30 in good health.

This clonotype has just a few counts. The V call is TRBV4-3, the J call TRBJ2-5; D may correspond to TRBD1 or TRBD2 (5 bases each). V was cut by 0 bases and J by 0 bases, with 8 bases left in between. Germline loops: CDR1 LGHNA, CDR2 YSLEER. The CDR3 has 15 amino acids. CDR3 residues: CASSQDEGHQETQYF. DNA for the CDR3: TGCGCCAGCAGCCAAGATGAGGGGCACCAAGAGACCCAGTACTTC.

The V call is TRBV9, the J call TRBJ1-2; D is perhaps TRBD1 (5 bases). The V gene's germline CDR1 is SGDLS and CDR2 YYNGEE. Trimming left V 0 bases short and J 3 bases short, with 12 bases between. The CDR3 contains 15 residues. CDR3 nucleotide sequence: TGTGCCAGCAGCGTAGGGGGGGGACCGCACTATGGCTACACCTTC. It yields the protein CASSVGGGPHYGYTF.

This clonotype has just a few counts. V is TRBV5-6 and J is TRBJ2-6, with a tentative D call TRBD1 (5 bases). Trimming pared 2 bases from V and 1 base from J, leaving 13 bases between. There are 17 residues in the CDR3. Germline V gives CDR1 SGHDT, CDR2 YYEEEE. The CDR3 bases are TGTGCCAGCAGCTTCCACCCAGGGTTTTCTGGGGCCAACGTCCTGACTTTC. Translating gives CASSFHPGFSGANVLTF.

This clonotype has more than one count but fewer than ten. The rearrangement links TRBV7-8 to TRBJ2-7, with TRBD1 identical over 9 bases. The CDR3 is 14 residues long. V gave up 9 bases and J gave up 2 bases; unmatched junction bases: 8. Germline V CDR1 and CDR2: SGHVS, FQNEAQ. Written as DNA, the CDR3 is TGTGCCAGTAGCGCACGACAGGGGGCCTACGAGCAGTACTTC. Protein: CASSARQGAYEQYF.

This CDR3 is CASSLGQAFSADTQYF. As DNA, the CDR3 is TGTGCCAGCAGTTTGGGGCAGGCCTTTAGCGCAGATACGCAGTATTTT. The chain employs TRBV28 and TRBJ2-3, with D perhaps matching TRBD1 or TRBD2 (5 bases each). Trimming left V 3 bases short and J 4 bases short, with 17 bases between. CDR3 length equals 16 residues. The V gene's germline CDR1 is MDHEN and CDR2 SYDVKM.

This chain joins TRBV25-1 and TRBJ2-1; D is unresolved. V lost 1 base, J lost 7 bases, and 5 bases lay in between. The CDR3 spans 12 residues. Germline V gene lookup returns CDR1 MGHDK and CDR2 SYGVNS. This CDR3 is CASSELWNEQFF. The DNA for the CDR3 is TGTGCCAGCAGTGAATTGTGGAATGAGCAGTTCTTC.

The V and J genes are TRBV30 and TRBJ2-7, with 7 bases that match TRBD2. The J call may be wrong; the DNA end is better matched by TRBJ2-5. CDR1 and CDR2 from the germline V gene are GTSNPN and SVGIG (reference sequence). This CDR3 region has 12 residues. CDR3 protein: CACTGTTETQYF. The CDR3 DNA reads TGTGCCTGCACCGGGACTACGGAGACCCAGTACTTC.

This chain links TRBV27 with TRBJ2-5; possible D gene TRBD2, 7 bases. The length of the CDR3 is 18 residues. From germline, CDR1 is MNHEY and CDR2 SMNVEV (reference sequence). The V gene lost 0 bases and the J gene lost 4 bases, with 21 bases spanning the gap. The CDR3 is CASSLSPGGLIVGETQYF. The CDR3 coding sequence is TGTGCCAGCAGTTTATCTCCGGGGGGCCTGATCGTAGGAGAGACCCAGTACTTC.

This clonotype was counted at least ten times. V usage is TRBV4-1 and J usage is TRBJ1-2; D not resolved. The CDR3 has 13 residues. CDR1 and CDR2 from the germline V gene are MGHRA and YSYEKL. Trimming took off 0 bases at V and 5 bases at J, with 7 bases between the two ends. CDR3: CASSQDSGYGYTF. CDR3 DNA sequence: TGCGCCAGCAGCCAAGATAGTGGATATGGCTACACCTTC.

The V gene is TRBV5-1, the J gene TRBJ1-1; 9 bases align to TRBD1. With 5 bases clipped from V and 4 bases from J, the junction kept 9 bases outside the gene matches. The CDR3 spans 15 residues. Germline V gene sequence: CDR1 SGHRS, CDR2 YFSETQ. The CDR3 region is CASSPGQGVGTEAFF. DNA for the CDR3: TGCGCCAGCAGTCCGGGACAGGGTGTTGGCACTGAAGCTTTCTTT.

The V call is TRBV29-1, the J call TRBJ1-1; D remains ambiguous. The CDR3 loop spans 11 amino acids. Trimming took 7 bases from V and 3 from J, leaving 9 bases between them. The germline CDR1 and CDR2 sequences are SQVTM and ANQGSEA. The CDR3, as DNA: TGCAGCGACGGACGGTACACTGAAGCTTTCTTT. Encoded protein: CSDGRYTEAFF.

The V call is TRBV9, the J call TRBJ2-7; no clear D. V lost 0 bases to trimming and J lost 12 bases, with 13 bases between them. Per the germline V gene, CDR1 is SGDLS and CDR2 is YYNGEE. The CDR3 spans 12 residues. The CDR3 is CASSVASGGGYF. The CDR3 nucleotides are TGTGCCAGCAGCGTAGCGTCGGGTGGTGGGTACTTC.

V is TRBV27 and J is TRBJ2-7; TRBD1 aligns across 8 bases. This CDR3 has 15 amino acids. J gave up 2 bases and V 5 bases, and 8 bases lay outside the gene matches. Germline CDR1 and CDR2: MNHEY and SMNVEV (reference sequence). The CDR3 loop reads CASSAPGQAPYEQYF. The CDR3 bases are TGTGCCAGCAGTGCCCCGGGACAGGCGCCCTACGAGCAGTACTTC.

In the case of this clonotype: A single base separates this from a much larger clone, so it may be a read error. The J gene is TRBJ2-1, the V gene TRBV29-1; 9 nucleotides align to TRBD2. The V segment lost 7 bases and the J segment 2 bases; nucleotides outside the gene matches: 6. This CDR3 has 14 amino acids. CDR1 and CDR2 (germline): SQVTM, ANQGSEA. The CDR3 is CSAAKRGAYNEQFF. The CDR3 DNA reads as TGCAGCGCTGCGAAGCGGGGGGCCTACAATGAGCAGTTCTTC.

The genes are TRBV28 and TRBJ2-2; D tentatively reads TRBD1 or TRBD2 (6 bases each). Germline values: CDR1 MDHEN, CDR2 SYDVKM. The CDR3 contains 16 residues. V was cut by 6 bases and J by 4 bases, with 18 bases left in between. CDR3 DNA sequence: TGTGCCAGCAGGTCAACTACCGGGGGCTTCACCGGGGAGCTGTTTTTT. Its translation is CASRSTTGGFTGELFF.

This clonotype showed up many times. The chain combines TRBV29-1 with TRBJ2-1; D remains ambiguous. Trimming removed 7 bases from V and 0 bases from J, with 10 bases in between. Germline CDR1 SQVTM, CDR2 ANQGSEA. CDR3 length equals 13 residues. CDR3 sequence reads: CSGLRSSYNEQFF. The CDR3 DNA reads TGCAGCGGTCTCAGGAGCTCCTACAATGAGCAGTTCTTC.

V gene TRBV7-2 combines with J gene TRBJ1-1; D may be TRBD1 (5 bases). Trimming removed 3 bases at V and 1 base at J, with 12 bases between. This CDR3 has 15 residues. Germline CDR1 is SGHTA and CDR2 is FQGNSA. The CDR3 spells CASSFSVDRNTEAFF. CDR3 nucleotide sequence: TGTGCCAGCAGCTTTTCCGTCGACAGGAACACTGAAGCTTTCTTT. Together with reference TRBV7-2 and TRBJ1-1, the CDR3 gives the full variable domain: GAGVSQSPSNKVTEKGKDVELRCDPISGHTALYWYRQSLGQGLEFLIYFQGNSAPDKSGLPSDRFSAERTGGSVSTLTIQRTQQEDSAVYLCASSFSVDRNTEAFFGQGTRLTVV.

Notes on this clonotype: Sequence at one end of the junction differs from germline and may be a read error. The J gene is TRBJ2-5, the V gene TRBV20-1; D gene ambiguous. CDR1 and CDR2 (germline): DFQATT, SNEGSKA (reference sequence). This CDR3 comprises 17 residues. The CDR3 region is CSAREVPRLDIQGTQYF. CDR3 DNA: TGCAGTGCTAGAGAGGTACCCAGACTGGATATCCAAGGGACCCAGTACTTC.

The chain's CDR3 is CASSLEVAGIQETQYF. The CDR3 coding sequence is TGTGCCAGCAGCTTAGAGGTAGCGGGGATACAAGAGACCCAGTACTTC. The chain employs TRBV7-8 and TRBJ2-5, with 8 positions matching TRBD2. This CDR3 contains 16 residues. Germline assignment: CDR1 SGHVS and CDR2 FQNEAQ. With V trimmed by 1 base and J by 2 bases, 6 bases remained unmatched. Together with reference TRBV7-8 and TRBJ2-5, the CDR3 gives the full variable domain: GAGVSQSPRYKVAKRGQDVALRCDPISGHVSLFWYQQALGQGPEFLTYFQNEAQLDKSGLPSDRFFAERPEGSVSTLKIQRTQQEDSAVYLCASSLEVAGIQETQYFGPGTRLLVL.

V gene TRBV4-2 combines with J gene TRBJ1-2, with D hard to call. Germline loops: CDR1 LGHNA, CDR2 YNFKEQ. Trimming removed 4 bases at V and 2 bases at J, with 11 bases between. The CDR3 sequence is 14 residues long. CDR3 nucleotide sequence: TGTGCCAGCAGCCCAACGTACTTCAACTATGGCTACACCTTC. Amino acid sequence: CASSPTYFNYGYTF.

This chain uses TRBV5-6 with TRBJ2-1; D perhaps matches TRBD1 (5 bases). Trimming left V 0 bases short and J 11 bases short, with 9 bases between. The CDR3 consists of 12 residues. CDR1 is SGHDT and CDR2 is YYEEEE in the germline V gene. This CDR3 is CASSLGQPKQFF. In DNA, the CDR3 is TGTGCCAGCAGCTTGGGACAGCCCAAGCAGTTCTTC.

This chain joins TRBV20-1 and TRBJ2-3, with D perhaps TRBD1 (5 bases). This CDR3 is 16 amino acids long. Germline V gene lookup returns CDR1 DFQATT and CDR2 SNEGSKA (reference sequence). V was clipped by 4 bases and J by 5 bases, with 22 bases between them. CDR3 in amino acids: CSAIHPKVGRGDTQYF. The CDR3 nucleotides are TGCAGTGCTATTCACCCCAAAGTGGGGCGCGGAGATACGCAGTATTTT.

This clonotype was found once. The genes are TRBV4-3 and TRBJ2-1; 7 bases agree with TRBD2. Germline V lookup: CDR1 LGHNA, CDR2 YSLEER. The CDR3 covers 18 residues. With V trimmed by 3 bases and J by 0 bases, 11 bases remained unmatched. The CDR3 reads CASSHSPGGVNSYNEQFF. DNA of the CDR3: TGCGCCAGCAGCCATAGCCCGGGGGGAGTGAACTCCTACAATGAGCAGTTCTTC.

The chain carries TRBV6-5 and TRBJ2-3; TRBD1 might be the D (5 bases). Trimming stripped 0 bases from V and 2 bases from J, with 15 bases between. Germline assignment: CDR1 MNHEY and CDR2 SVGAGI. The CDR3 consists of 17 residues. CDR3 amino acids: CASSYSRVQGSTDTQYF. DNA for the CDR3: TGTGCCAGCAGTTACTCCCGGGTGCAGGGCTCCACAGATACGCAGTATTTT.